This T cell receptor beta chain comes out of a study of PD-L1 blockade in urothelial cancer. Study overall: Males with bladder-origin urothelial cancer constituted about nine tenths of the roughly 29 patients.

The CDR3 length is 14 residues. Germline values: CDR1 PRHDT, CDR2 FYEKMQ (reference sequence). Trimming took 6 bases from V and 10 from J, leaving 16 bases between them. Sequencing was performed with immunoSEQ multiplex PCR; in TCRdb, only in-frame clones are kept and a portion is missing. Found here are about 79,000 clones, approximately 86% of them singletons; the top ten hold just under 15%. About this clone: Its matching antigen is unknown.

Regarding the study as a whole: Stronger expansion of tumor-associated clones in blood at 3 weeks distinguished durable-benefit patients.

The time point is: pretreatment peripheral blood. The sequencing used PBMCs, collected around atezolizumab (anti-PD-L1) treatment. The chain couples TRBV13 to TRBJ1-6; a possible D gene is TRBD1 (6 bases). The receptor's source is a man in his sixties with urothelial cancer. Here the CDR3 reads CASSFTGRGSPLHF. In DNA form, the CDR3 reads TGTGCCAGCAGTTTCACAGGGAGAGGGTCACCCCTCCACTTT.